The sequence of this T cell receptor beta chain was determined in a study of blood T cell repertoires in COVID-19. About the study: Acute and convalescent COVID-19 samples came from the United States, Italy and Spain. T cells, B-cell-depleted T cells, or PBMCs provided the cDNA or gDNA that served as material.

This clone was seen a few times. Original processing methods: Amplification of reference gene primers was used by the study to estimate nucleated cell counts. Using immunoSEQ multiplex PCR, the repertoire was profiled, and TCRdb retains in-frame clones only, with some absent. V and J calls and clone size are copied from that table; D and trimming were computed from the DNA. This sample has around 170,000 clones, with roughly four fifths found just once. V lost 2 bases, J lost 3 bases, and 1 base stayed unmatched. Germline assignment: CDR1 MGHDK and CDR2 SYGVNS. CDR3 length equals 14 residues. The chain carries TRBV25-1 and TRBJ1-1, with 9 positions matching TRBD1. The receptor was derived from a young man with active or convalescent COVID-19. The sequencing input was peripheral blood. Written as DNA, the CDR3 is TGTGCCAGCAGTGAAGGGACAGGGCACACTGAAGCTTTCTTT. It yields the protein CASSEGTGHTEAFF.